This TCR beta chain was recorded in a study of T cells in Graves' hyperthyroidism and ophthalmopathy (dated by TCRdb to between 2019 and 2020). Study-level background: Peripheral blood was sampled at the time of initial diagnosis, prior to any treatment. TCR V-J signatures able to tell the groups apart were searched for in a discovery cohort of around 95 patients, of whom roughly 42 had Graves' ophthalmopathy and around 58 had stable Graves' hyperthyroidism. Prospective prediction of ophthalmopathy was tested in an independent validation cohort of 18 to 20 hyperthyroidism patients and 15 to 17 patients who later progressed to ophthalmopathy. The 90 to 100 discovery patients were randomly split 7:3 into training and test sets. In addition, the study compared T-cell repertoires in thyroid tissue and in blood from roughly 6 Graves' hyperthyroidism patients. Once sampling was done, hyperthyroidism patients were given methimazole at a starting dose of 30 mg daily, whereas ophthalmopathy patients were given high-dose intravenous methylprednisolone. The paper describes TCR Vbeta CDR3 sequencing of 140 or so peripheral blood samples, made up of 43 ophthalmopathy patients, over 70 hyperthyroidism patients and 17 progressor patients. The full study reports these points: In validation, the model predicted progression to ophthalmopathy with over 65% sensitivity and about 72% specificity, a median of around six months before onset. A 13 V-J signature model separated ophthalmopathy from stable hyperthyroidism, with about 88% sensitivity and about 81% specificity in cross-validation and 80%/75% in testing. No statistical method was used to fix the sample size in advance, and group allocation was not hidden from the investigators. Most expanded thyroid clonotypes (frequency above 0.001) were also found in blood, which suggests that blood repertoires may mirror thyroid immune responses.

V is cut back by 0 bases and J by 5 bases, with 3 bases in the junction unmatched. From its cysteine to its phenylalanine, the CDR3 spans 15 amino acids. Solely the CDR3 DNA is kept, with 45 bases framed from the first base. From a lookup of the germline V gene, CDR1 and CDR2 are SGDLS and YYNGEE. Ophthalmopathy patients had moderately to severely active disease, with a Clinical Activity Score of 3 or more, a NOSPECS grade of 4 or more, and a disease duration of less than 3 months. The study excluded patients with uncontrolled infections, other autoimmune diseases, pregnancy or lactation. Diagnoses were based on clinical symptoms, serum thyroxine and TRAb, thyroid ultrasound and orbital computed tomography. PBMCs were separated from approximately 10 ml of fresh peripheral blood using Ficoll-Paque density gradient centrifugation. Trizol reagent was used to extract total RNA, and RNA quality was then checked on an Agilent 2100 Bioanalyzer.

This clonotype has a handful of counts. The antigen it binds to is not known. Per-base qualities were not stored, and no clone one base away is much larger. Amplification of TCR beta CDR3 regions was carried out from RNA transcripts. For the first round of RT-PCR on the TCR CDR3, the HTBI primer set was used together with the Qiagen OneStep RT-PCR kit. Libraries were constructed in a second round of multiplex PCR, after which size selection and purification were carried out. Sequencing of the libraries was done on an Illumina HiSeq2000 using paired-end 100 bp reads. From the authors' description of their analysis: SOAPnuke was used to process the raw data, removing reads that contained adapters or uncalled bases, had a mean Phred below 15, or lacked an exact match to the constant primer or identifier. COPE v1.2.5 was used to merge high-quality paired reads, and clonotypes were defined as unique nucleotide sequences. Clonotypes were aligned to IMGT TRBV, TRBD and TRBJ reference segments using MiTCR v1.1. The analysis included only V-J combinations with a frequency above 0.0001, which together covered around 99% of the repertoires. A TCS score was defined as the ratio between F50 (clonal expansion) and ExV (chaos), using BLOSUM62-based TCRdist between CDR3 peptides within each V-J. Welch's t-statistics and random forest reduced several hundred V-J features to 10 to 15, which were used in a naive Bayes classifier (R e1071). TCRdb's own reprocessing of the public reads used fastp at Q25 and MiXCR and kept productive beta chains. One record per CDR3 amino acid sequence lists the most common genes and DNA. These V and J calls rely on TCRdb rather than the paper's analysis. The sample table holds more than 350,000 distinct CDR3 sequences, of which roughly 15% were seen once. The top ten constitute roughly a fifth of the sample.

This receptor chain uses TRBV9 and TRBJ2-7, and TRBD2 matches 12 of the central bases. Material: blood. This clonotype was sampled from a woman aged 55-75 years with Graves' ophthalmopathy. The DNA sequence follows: TGTGCCAGCAGCGTAGAGACTAGCGGGAGCAACGAGCAGTACTTC. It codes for CASSVETSGSNEQYF.